This paragraph reports one TCR beta chain. Its antigen is unknown. The data belong to a study of OX40 agonist ivuxolimab in advanced cancers. Study-level background: The diagnoses of dose-escalation patients were hepatocellular carcinoma, melanoma, renal cell or head and neck cancer.

The CDR3 extends over 12 amino acids. Germline V lookup: CDR1 SQVTM, CDR2 ANQGSEA. The germline V and J ends were trimmed by 5 bases and 2 bases, with 10 bases remaining between them. Findings of the study overall: Expanded peripheral T cell antigen specificity was not determined.

The repertoire was sequenced with immunoSEQ multiplex PCR; TCRdb's copy has only in-frame clones and lacks some. The repertoire holds 60,000 to 80,000 clones, with over 70% as singletons. This receptor was taken from an adult with an advanced solid tumor such as melanoma, head and neck, liver or kidney cancer. The specimen was CD4+ or CD8+ T cells sorted from blood, collected in a trial of the OX40 agonist ivuxolimab. V is TRBV29-1 and J is TRBJ2-7; maybe TRBD1 (5 bases). The CDR3 DNA reads as TGCAGCGTTCACGACAGCGCCTACGAGCAGTACTTC. As protein: CSVHDSAYEQYF.